This passage covers 3 T cell receptor beta chains from one sample sequenced in a study of T cells in Graves' hyperthyroidism and ophthalmopathy. Regions amplified from RNA transcripts were the TCR beta CDR3 regions. First-round RT-PCR of the TCR CDR3 relied on the HTBI primer set. TCRdb used MiXCR to reprocess the multiplex PCR reads, holding one entry per CDR3 protein. Of 150,000 to 200,000 distinct CDR3 sequences listed, roughly 10% are singletons. What was sequenced was blood. These receptors originate from a woman between 18 and 30 years old with Graves' hyperthyroidism that later progressed to Graves' ophthalmopathy.

This clonotype has a count of ten or more. The chain joins TRBV7-9 to TRBJ2-7; no reliable D call. The V gene lost 4 bases and the J gene lost 3 bases, with 13 bases spanning the gap. Germline CDR1 SEHNR, CDR2 FQNEAQ (reference sequence). The CDR3 contains 14 residues. DNA for the CDR3: TGTGCCAGCAGCTATGGTCCACGGGTCTACGAGCAGTACTTC. Protein: CASSYGPRVYEQYF.

A single count supports this clonotype. Just one base apart from a much larger clone, this may be a read error. The V call is TRBV30, the J call TRBJ1-1, with D possibly TRBD1 on 5 matching bases. CDR1 GTSNPN and CDR2 SVGIG come from the germline V gene (reference sequence). The CDR3 extends over 13 amino acids. DNA for the CDR3: TGTGCCTGGGGTGGGACGGTGAACACTGAAGCTCTCTTT. Translated, it gives CAWGGTVNTEALF.

There are many counts of this clonotype. The rearrangement joins TRBV10-3 to TRBJ2-7; D is unresolved. Trimming shortened V by 3 bases and J by 4 bases, and 10 bases separated the two germline ends. Germline loops: CDR1 ENHRY, CDR2 SYGVKD. The length of the CDR3 is 13 residues. The CDR3 spells CAISDRIFYEQYF. The CDR3 nucleotides read TGTGCCATCAGTGACAGGATCTTTTACGAGCAGTACTTC.